The 10 T cell receptor beta chains presented below share a single source sample, sequenced in a study of T cells in Graves' hyperthyroidism and ophthalmopathy. RNA transcripts provided the source from which TCR beta CDR3 regions were amplified. RT-PCR in the first round (using the HTBI primer set) targeted the TCR CDR3. In TCRdb, the multiplex PCR reads were re-called with MiXCR into one record per CDR3 protein. The top ten clones hold over 25% of a sample with 490,000 or so distinct CDR3 sequences, around 16% of them seen once. Material for sequencing was blood. The receptor set was obtained from a woman in her twenties or thirties with Graves' ophthalmopathy.

J is TRBJ2-1 and V is TRBV7-6, with D perhaps matching TRBD1 (5 bases). Per germline, CDR1 SGHVS and CDR2 FNYEAQ. The CDR3 covers 12 residues. Trimming cost V 2 bases and J 7 bases, with 6 bases left between them. The DNA for the CDR3 is TGTGCCAGCAGCTTAAAGGGGAATGAGCAGTTCTTC. It encodes CASSLKGNEQFF.

This clonotype was found a few times. The chain employs TRBV18 and TRBJ1-1, with 8 bases aligning to TRBD1. Trimming took 4 bases from V and 3 from J; bases not matched to a gene: 10. The CDR3 loop spans 16 amino acids. Germline values: CDR1 KGHSH, CDR2 LQKENI. The CDR3 here is CASSRQGSLGDTEAFF. CDR3 DNA: TGTGCCAGCTCACGACAGGGGTCTTTGGGGGACACTGAAGCTTTCTTT.

This clonotype was recorded only once. The chain uses TRBV28 and TRBJ2-7; D gene ambiguous. Trimming removed 3 bases at V and 2 bases at J, with 14 bases between. The length of the CDR3 is 15 residues. Germline CDR1 and CDR2: MDHEN and SYDVKM. CDR3 residues: CASSFPAGLAYEQYF. The CDR3 coding sequence is TGTGCCAGCAGTTTTCCCGCAGGATTAGCCTACGAGCAGTACTTC. The entire variable domain, with the rest obtained from reference TRBV28 and TRBJ2-7, is as follows: DVKVTQSSRYLVKRTGEKVFLECVQDMDHENMFWYRQDPGLGLRLIYFSYDVKMKEKGDIPEGYSVSREKKERFSLILESASTNQTSMYLCASSFPAGLAYEQYFGPGTRLTVT.

This clonotype was recorded many times. The genes are TRBV30 and TRBJ2-7; unclear D gene. This CDR3 contains 14 residues. The germline V and J ends were trimmed by 0 bases and 0 bases, with 9 bases remaining between them. Germline values: CDR1 GTSNPN, CDR2 SVGIG (reference sequence). CDR3 bases: TGTGCCTGGAGTGTACTGGGCAGCTCCTACGAGCAGTACTTC. The encoded protein is CAWSVLGSSYEQYF.

To note about this clonotype: With a much larger clone just one base away, this may be a read error. The chain carries TRBV7-9 and TRBJ2-5; either TRBD1 or TRBD2 may supply D (5 bases each). CDR3 size: 12 residues. CDR1 is SEHNR, CDR2 FQNEAQ, per germline (reference sequence). DNA for the CDR3: TGTGCCAGCAGCTTAGATACTGGGACCCAGCACTTC. Translating it yields CASSLDTGTQHF.

This clonotype has a count of ten or more. V is TRBV7-3 and J is TRBJ1-1, with 7 bases aligning to TRBD1. J lost 4 bases, V lost 4 bases, and 3 bases had no gene match. The CDR3 runs to 13 residues. Germline V gives CDR1 SGHTA, CDR2 FQGTGA. CDR3 loop: CASSSRDSTEAFF. As DNA, the CDR3 is TGTGCCAGCAGCTCCCGGGACAGCACTGAAGCTTTCTTT.

This chain joins TRBV7-9 and TRBJ2-2; 13 bases are shared with TRBD2. This CDR3 comprises 18 residues. The trim removed 5 bases at V and 3 bases at J, leaving 9 bases unmatched. Germline V gene sequence: CDR1 SEHNR, CDR2 FQNEAQ (reference sequence). For the CDR3, the DNA is TGTGCCAGCAGCCTAAGGACTAGCGGGAGAACCCACACCGGGGAGCTGTTTTTT. It specifies CASSLRTSGRTHTGELFF.

This clonotype was detected many times. The chain is built from TRBV11-3 and TRBJ1-2, with TRBD1 identical over 9 bases. The CDR3 length is 15 residues. Per the germline V gene, CDR1 is SGHNT and CDR2 is YENEEA. The V segment lost 5 bases and the J segment 7 bases; nucleotides outside the gene matches: 11. The chain's CDR3 is CASSAHRGRVSGYTF. CDR3 in DNA: TGTGCCAGCAGCGCCCACAGGGGGCGTGTCTCTGGCTACACCTTC.

The table lists this clonotype with many counts. The chain carries TRBV3-1 and TRBJ2-5; TRBD1 agrees at 8 bases. CDR1 and CDR2 from the germline V gene are LGHDT and YNNKEL (reference sequence). J gave up 4 bases and V 0 bases, and 7 bases lay outside the gene matches. CDR3 length equals 16 residues. The DNA for the CDR3 is TGTGCCAGCAGCCAAGAGGGCGACAGGGGAAGAGAGACCCAGTACTTC. Its translation: CASSQEGDRGRETQYF.

In this sample, this clonotype turned up many times. The chain combines TRBV11-1 with TRBJ2-5; 10 nucleotides match TRBD1. The germline V gene encodes CDR1 SGHAT and CDR2 FQDESV (reference sequence). The CDR3 is 15 amino acids. The ends lost 2 bases at V and 5 bases at J; junction bases unmatched: 5. The CDR3, as DNA: TGTGCCAGCAGCTTACCGACAGGGGGCAGGGAGACCCAGTACTTC. Translation gives CASSLPTGGRETQYF. The whole variable domain, remainder taken from reference TRBV11-1 and TRBJ2-5, is EAEVAQSPRYKITEKSQAVAFWCDPISGHATLYWYRQILGQGPELLVQFQDESVVDDSQLPKDRFSAERLKGVDSTLKIQPAELGDSAMYLCASSLPTGGRETQYFGPGTRLLVL.